The rows below give T cell receptor beta chains drawn from one sample of a study of shared clonotypes between healthy human individuals. Libraries were prepared by immunoSEQ multiplex PCR; TCRdb keeps only in-frame clonotypes and omits some of them. The data show some 1,600,000 clones, around 98% seen once. Input material: naive CD4+ T cells sorted from blood. The receptors were gathered from a man aged 25 to 45 in good health. Both conserved end residues are part of each CDR3. The D gene is left open where the match is weak. Only some rows state a clone size, as once, few, many or a class for expanded clones.

CDR3 DNA,CDR3 protein,D gene,V gene,J gene,clone size
TGTGCCAGCAGGAGCCGCAGGGCCCATGGCTACACCTTC,CASRSRRAHGYTF,.,TRBV27,TRBJ1-2,.
TGTGCCAGCAGCTTCGGGCCAGAGAACACTGAAGCTTTCTTT,CASSFGPENTEAFF,.,TRBV5-6,TRBJ1-1,.
TGTGCCAGCAGTCAAACCGGGACTAGCCGCGGGACCCAGTACTTC,CASSQTGTSRGTQYF,TRBD2,TRBV28,TRBJ2-5,.
TGTGCCTGGAGTGGGGGTTTCAATCAGCCCCAGCATTTT,CAWSGGFNQPQHF,.,TRBV30,TRBJ1-5,.
TGCAGCGTCAGCGGCACAGGGGGATCCGAAGCTTTCTTT,CSVSGTGGSEAFF,TRBD1,TRBV29-1,TRBJ1-1,.
TGCGCCAGCAGCCAGTGGACAGGGGTTGAGCAGTACTTC,CASSQWTGVEQYF,TRBD1,TRBV4-3,TRBJ2-7,.
TGTGCCATCAGAGGGAGGGGAGGGGCCGGGGAGCTGTTTTTT,CAIRGRGGAGELFF,TRBD2,TRBV10-3,TRBJ2-2,.
TGCGCCAGCAGCCACACGGGGACAGGGTCAGGAAACACCATATATTTT,CASSHTGTGSGNTIYF,TRBD1,TRBV4-1,TRBJ1-3,.
TGTGCCACCAGCCCCACAATGGAGCCAAGTAAGACCCAGTACTTC,CATSPTMEPSKTQYF,.,TRBV15,TRBJ2-5,.
TGTGCCAGCAGCAAAGCCCGAAACAGGGTAATTGGGTACGAGCAGTACTTC,CASSKARNRVIGYEQYF,.,TRBV21-1,TRBJ2-7,.
TGCGCCAGCAGCTTGGACGTGGACAGGGAAGCTTTCTTT,CASSLDVDREAFF,TRBD1,TRBV5-1,TRBJ1-1,.
TGCGCCAGCAGCTTGGGCGCCGGTGGTGGTCAGCCCCAGCATTTT,CASSLGAGGGQPQHF,.,TRBV5-1,TRBJ1-5,.
TGTGCCACCAGCAGAGCTAGCATCTACGAGCAGTACTTC,CATSRASIYEQYF,.,TRBV15,TRBJ2-7,.
TGTGCCAGCGAGCGACAGGGTAATGAAAAACTGTTTTTT,CASERQGNEKLFF,TRBD1,TRBV28,TRBJ1-4,.
TGTGCCAGCTCACCGGGAGTCCGGGGCCAAGAGACCCAGTACTTC,CASSPGVRGQETQYF,.,TRBV18,TRBJ2-5,.
TGCGCCAGCAGCGCCGGGGGACTAGCGGGAGGGAGCACAGATACGCAGTATTTT,CASSAGGLAGGSTDTQYF,TRBD2,TRBV5-1,TRBJ2-3,.
TGTGCCAGCAGTGACAACACAGATACGCAGTATTTT,CASSDNTDTQYF,.,TRBV25-1,TRBJ2-3,.
TGTGCCAGCAGCTTTGGGCCAATTGGGCCCTACGAGCAGTACTTC,CASSFGPIGPYEQYF,.,TRBV5-4,TRBJ2-7,.
TGTGCCACCAGCAGAGATCGGATGGGGGGCAATGAGCAGTTCTTC,CATSRDRMGGNEQFF,.,TRBV15,TRBJ2-1,.
TGTGCCAGCAGCTTAGTATTTCAACTTTACGAGCAGTACTTC,CASSLVFQLYEQYF,.,TRBV11-2,TRBJ2-7,.
TGTGCCTGGAGCAAAACAGGGGGCGCAACCGGGGAGCTGTTTTTT,CAWSKTGGATGELFF,TRBD1,TRBV30,TRBJ2-2,.
TGTGCCACCAGCAGAGAACATAGCGGGAGGGACTGGTTGGTCGAGCAGTACTTC,CATSREHSGRDWLVEQYF,TRBD2,TRBV15,TRBJ2-7,.
TGTGCCAGCAGCGTGGGACTAGGCACAGATACGCAGTATTTT,CASSVGLGTDTQYF,TRBD2,TRBV9,TRBJ2-3,.
TGTGCCAGCAGGATCGCATTGAGCTCCTACAATGAGCAGTTCTTC,CASRIALSSYNEQFF,.,TRBV6-1,TRBJ2-1,.
TGTGCCAGTAAGGGGGGCGGGACCGCCTACAATGAGCAGTTCTTC,CASKGGGTAYNEQFF,.,TRBV7-8,TRBJ2-1,.
TGTGCCAGCAGCTTTGCTGGCCGCCTTCTGGACGAGCAGTACTTC,CASSFAGRLLDEQYF,.,TRBV5-6,TRBJ2-7,.
TGTGCCAGCGAGGGTTCGGGCACCGGGGAGCTGTTTTTT,CASEGSGTGELFF,.,TRBV9,TRBJ2-2,.
TGCGCCAGCAGAACCGACAGGCACCAGAACACTGAAGCTTTCTTT,CASRTDRHQNTEAFF,.,TRBV5-1,TRBJ1-1,.
TGTGCCAGCAGCCAAGATCCGGGGACTAGCGGGAGGTTAGAGACCCAGTACTTC,CASSQDPGTSGRLETQYF,TRBD2,TRBV14,TRBJ2-5,.
TGTGCCAGCAGCGTAGGCCAGGGGGCGCGGGCCGGGGAGCTGTTTTTT,CASSVGQGARAGELFF,TRBD1,TRBV9,TRBJ2-2,once
TGCACCAGCAGCCCCCTCCTTAGGAGCGGGAGAGGGGAGACCCAGTACTTC,CTSSPLLRSGRGETQYF,.,TRBV1,TRBJ2-5,.
TGCGCCAGCAGCCAAGATGGGACTAGCGGAGGGCGCACAGATACGCAGTATTTT,CASSQDGTSGGRTDTQYF,TRBD2,TRBV4-1,TRBJ2-3,.
TGTGCCAGCAGTTTATTGGCGGGGCGGGATACGCAGTATTTT,CASSLLAGRDTQYF,.,TRBV28,TRBJ2-3,once
TGTGCCAGCAGCGTAGCTTGGGACTCGAATACTTTCCGGGAGACCCAGTACTTC,CASSVAWDSNTFRETQYF,.,TRBV9,TRBJ2-5,once
TGTGCCAGCAGTAAGATCGGTTCCTACGAGCAGTACTTC,CASSKIGSYEQYF,.,TRBV27,TRBJ2-7,.
TGTGCCAGCAATCAGGGCTTGGCTGGAAACACCATATATTTT,CASNQGLAGNTIYF,.,TRBV2,TRBJ1-3,.
TGTGCCAGTATGGGGATAACAGGGAACAATCAGCCCCAGCATTTT,CASMGITGNNQPQHF,.,TRBV19,TRBJ1-5,.
TGTGCCAGCAGCTTGGGGACAGGGCGTGGGGCAGAGACCCAGTACTTC,CASSLGTGRGAETQYF,TRBD1,TRBV5-5,TRBJ2-5,.
TGTGCCAGTCGAAGAGCGGGGATAAGGAACACCGGGGAGCTGTTTTTT,CASRRAGIRNTGELFF,TRBD2,TRBV2,TRBJ2-2,.
TGTGCCAGCAGACGACAGGGGGCGAGCTCCACTGAAGCTTTCTTT,CASRRQGASSTEAFF,TRBD1,TRBV6-6,TRBJ1-1,.
TGTGCCAGCAGCTTGAAACAGCCGAACACCGGGGAGCTGTTTTTT,CASSLKQPNTGELFF,.,TRBV5-4,TRBJ2-2,.
TGCGCCAGCAGCCAAGGGCTAATGGCCTACGAGCAGTACTTC,CASSQGLMAYEQYF,.,TRBV4-3,TRBJ2-7,.
TGTGCCAGCAGCTACAGGACTAGCGAGGTCTACGAGCAGTACTTC,CASSYRTSEVYEQYF,TRBD2,TRBV7-6,TRBJ2-7,.
TGTGCCAGCAGCTTAGCCGGGACAGGGGTTGTCATTCAGTACTTC,CASSLAGTGVVIQYF,TRBD1,TRBV7-9,TRBJ2-4,once
TGTGCCAGCAGCAAAGGAGGACAGGGGCCCAGCATCACCATATATTTT,CASSKGGQGPSITIYF,.,TRBV21-1,TRBJ1-3,.
TGCGCCAGCAGCTTGGCCATGAGACTAGCACAAGAGACCCAGTACTTC,CASSLAMRLAQETQYF,TRBD2,TRBV5-1,TRBJ2-5,.
TGTGCCAGCACACAGGGGCAGGGGATCAATCAGCCCCAGCATTTT,CASTQGQGINQPQHF,TRBD1,TRBV2,TRBJ1-5,.
TGTGCCAGCAGCGGACAGGGTGCTCCTGAAGCTTTCTTT,CASSGQGAPEAFF,TRBD1,TRBV5-4,TRBJ1-1,.
TGCGCCAGCAGCATCCGGGACAGGGGCTACGAGCAGTACTTC,CASSIRDRGYEQYF,TRBD1,TRBV4-1,TRBJ2-7,.
TGTGCCAGCTCACCATCGGGGGCAGGCCTTAGCGGGAGAGGGGAGCAGTACTTC,CASSPSGAGLSGRGEQYF,TRBD2,TRBV18,TRBJ2-7,once
TGCAGCGTTGACTGGCTAGCGGGAAAAGATACGCAGTATTTT,CSVDWLAGKDTQYF,TRBD2,TRBV29-1,TRBJ2-3,.
TGCGCCAGCAGCTTAGCGAGGCGGGGCGAGACCCAGTACTTC,CASSLARRGETQYF,.,TRBV5-1,TRBJ2-5,.
TGTGCCAGCACCCCACCCCTCGGGGGACTACTGAACAATGAGCAGTTCTTC,CASTPPLGGLLNNEQFF,TRBD2,TRBV7-2,TRBJ2-1,.
TGTGCCAGCCGGCCCCTAGGACAGGTCAATCAGCCCCAGCATTTT,CASRPLGQVNQPQHF,TRBD1,TRBV27,TRBJ1-5,.
TGCGCCAGCAGCCCCACAGCGGGAGGGGGTCAAGAGACCCAGTACTTC,CASSPTAGGGQETQYF,TRBD2,TRBV5-1,TRBJ2-5,.